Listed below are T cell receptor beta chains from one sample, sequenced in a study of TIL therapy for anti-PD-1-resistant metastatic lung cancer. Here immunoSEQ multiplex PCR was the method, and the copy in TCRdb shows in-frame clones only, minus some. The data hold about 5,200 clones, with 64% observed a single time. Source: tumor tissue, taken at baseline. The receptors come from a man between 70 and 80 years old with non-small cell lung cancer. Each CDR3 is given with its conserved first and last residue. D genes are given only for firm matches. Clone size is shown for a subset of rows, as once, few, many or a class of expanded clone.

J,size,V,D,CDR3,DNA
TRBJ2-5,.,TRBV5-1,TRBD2,CASSFMLAGDKETQYF,TGCGCCAGCAGCTTCATGCTAGCGGGAGACAAAGAGACCCAGTACTTC
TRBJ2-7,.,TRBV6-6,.,CASSSSQYEQYF,.
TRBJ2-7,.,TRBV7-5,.,CARASGGETYEQYF,TGTGCCAGAGCGTCGGGGGGCGAAACCTACGAGCAGTACTTC
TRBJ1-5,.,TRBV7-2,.,CASSLDGINQPQHF,TGTGCCAGCAGCCTAGACGGTATTAATCAGCCCCAGCATTTT
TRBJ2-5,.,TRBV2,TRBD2,CASTRSLAGVGETQYF,TGTGCCAGCACGAGGAGCCTAGCGGGTGTCGGGGAGACCCAGTACTTC
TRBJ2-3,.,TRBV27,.,CASSLGWALDTQYF,TGTGCCAGCAGTTTAGGCTGGGCATTAGATACGCAGTATTTT
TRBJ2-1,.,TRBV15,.,CATRLGFGNEQFF,TGTGCCACCAGACTGGGGTTTGGCAATGAGCAGTTCTTC
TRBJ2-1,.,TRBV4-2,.,CASSQASNEQFF,TGTGCCAGCAGCCAAGCGTCCAATGAGCAGTTCTTC
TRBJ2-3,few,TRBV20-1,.,CSAERDTQYF,TGCAGTGCTGAGAGGGATACGCAGTATTTT
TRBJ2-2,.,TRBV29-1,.,CSVTSSTGELFF,TGCAGCGTCACTAGTAGTACCGGGGAGCTGTTTTTT
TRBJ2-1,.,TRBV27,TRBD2,CASSSLGTSGRGRNNEQFF,TGTGCCAGCAGTTCCCTTGGGACTAGCGGGAGGGGTAGGAACAATGAGCAGTTCTTC
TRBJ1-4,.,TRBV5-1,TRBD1,CASSLGRTGNEKLFF,TGCGCCAGCAGCTTGGGACGGACAGGGAATGAAAAACTGTTTTTT
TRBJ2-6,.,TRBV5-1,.,CASSLETGTSGANVLTF,TGCGCCAGCAGCTTAGAGACAGGTACTTCTGGGGCCAACGTCCTGACTTTC
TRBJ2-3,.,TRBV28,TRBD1,CASIGTGRADTQYF,TGTGCCAGCATCGGGACAGGCCGCGCAGATACGCAGTATTTT
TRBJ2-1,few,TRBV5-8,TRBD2,CASTKGLAGGTTYNEQFF,TGTGCCAGCACCAAAGGACTAGCGGGAGGTACCACCTACAATGAGCAGTTCTTC
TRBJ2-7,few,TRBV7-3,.,CASRSGPTSYEQYF,TGTGCCAGCAGGTCAGGACCCACCTCCTACGAGCAGTACTTC
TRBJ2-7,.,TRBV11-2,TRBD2,CASSLAGTSGSYEQYF,TGTGCCAGCAGCTTAGCCGGGACTAGCGGCTCCTACGAGCAGTACTTC
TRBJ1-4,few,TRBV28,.,CASSSLGTTNEKLFF,TGTGCCAGCAGTTCCCTGGGAACAACTAATGAAAAACTGTTTTTT
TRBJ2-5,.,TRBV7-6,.,CASSPLMRDGRETQYF,TGTGCCAGCAGCCCACTGATGAGGGACGGTAGAGAGACCCAGTACTTC
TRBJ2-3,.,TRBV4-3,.,CASSQQTSPSTDTQYF,TGCGCCAGCAGCCAACAGACTAGTCCTAGCACAGATACGCAGTATTTT
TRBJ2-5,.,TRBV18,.,CASSPLVNQETQYF,TGTGCCAGCTCACCGCTGGTCAACCAAGAGACCCAGTACTTC
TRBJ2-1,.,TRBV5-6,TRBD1,CASSPGTGGYNEQFF,TGTGCCAGCAGCCCCGGGACAGGGGGTTACAATGAGCAGTTCTTC
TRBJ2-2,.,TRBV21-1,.,CASSKGAAANTGELFF,TGTGCCAGCAGCAAAGGCGCGGCCGCGAACACCGGGGAGCTGTTTTTT
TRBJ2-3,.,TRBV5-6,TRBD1,CASSPGTASTDTQYF,TGTGCCAGCAGCCCCGGGACAGCGAGCACAGATACGCAGTATTTT
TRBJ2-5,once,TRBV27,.,CASSLSPDRYETQYF,TGTGCCAGCAGTTTATCCCCGGACAGATACGAGACCCAGTACTTC
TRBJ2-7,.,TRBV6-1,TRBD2,CASSEIGTSGSYEQYF,TGTGCCAGCAGTGAAATCGGGACTAGCGGGTCCTACGAGCAGTACTTC
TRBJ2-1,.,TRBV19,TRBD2,CASSQGLAGGYNEQFF,TGTGCCAGTAGTCAGGGACTAGCGGGAGGGTACAATGAGCAGTTCTTC
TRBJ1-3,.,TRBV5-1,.,CASSLSTYGSGNTIYF,TGCGCCAGCAGCTTGAGTACCTACGGGTCAGGAAACACCATATATTTT
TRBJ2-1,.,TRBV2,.,CASTSQGGGEFF,TGTGCCAGCACCTCCCAAGGGGGTGGAGAGTTCTTC
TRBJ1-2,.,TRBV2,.,CASSEADPNYGYTF,TGTGCCAGCAGTGAGGCAGATCCTAACTATGGCTACACCTTC
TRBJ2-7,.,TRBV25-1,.,CAIGLFYEQYF,TGTGCCATCGGACTTTTCTACGAGCAGTACTTC
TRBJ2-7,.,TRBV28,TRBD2,CASSRTGLAGSYEQYF,TGTGCCAGCAGCCGAACCGGACTAGCGGGATCCTACGAGCAGTACTTC
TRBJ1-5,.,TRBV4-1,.,CASSQDNLGGQPQHF,TGCGCCAGCAGCCAAGATAATCTGGGGGGTCAGCCCCAGCATTTT
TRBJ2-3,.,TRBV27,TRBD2,CASRITSGRKTDTQYF,TGTGCCAGCAGGATTACAAGCGGGAGAAAAACAGATACGCAGTATTTT
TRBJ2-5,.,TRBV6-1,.,CASKGAGEQYF,TGTGCCAGCAAGGGGGCGGGAGAGCAGTACTTC
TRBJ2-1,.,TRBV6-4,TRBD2,CASQREGGSYNEQFF,TGTGCCAGCCAGCGGGAGGGCGGTTCCTACAATGAGCAGTTCTTC
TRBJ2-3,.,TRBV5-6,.,CASSFASPDTQYF,TGTGCCAGCAGCTTTGCAAGCCCAGATACGCAGTATTTT
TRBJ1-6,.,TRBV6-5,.,CASSGDGWNSPLHF,TGTGCCAGCAGTGGGGACGGTTGGAATTCACCCCTCCACTTT
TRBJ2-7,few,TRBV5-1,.,CASSLAGEQYF,TGCGCCAGCAGCTTGGCCGGGGAGCAGTACTTC
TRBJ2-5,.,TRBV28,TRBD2,CASSRTSGPQETQYF,TGTGCCAGCAGTCGGACTAGCGGGCCTCAAGAGACCCAGTACTTC
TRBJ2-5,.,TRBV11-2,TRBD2,CASSSAGGLVETQYF,TGTGCCAGCAGCTCAGCGGGAGGGCTTGTAGAGACCCAGTACTTC
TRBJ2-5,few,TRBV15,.,CATSRKDLGETQYF,TGTGCCACCAGCAGGAAGGACTTGGGAGAGACCCAGTACTTC
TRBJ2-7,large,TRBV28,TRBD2,CASSTGLNYEQYF,TGTGCCAGCAGCACGGGACTAAACTACGAGCAGTACTTC
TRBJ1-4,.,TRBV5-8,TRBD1,CASSPGDRVEDEKLFF,TGTGCCAGCAGCCCGGGGGACAGAGTAGAAGATGAAAAACTGTTTTTT
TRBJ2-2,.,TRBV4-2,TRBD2,CASRNLAGVSGELFF,TGTGCCAGCAGAAATCTAGCGGGAGTCTCCGGGGAGCTGTTTTTT
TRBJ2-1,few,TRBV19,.,CASSVSYNEQFF,TGTGCCAGTAGTGTTTCCTACAATGAGCAGTTCTTC
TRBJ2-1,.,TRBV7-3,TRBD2,CASSLSGLVGNEQFF,TGTGCCAGCAGCTTAAGCGGACTAGTCGGTAATGAGCAGTTCTTC
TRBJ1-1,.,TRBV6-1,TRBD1,CASSEPGQGTNTEAFF,TGTGCCAGCAGTGAACCGGGACAGGGGACGAACACTGAAGCTTTCTTT
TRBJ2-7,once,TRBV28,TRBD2,CASSQQAGSSYEQYF,TGTGCCAGCAGTCAACAAGCGGGGAGCTCCTACGAGCAGTACTTC
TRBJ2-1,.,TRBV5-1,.,CASSLELAANNEQFF,TGCGCCAGCAGCTTGGAACTAGCAGCTAACAATGAGCAGTTCTTC
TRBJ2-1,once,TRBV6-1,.,CASSESRYNEQFF,TGTGCCAGCAGTGAAAGTCGATACAATGAGCAGTTCTTC
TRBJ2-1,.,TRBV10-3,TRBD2,CAISSDQVPGASGRIWSEQFF,TGTGCCATCAGTTCCGACCAAGTGCCTGGGGCTAGCGGGAGGATATGGAGTGAGCAGTTCTTC
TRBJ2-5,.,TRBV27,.,CASSLWWSGQETQYF,TGTGCCAGCAGTTTGTGGTGGTCGGGTCAAGAGACCCAGTACTTC
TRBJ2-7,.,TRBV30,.,CAWSVHHEQYF,TGTGCCTGGAGTGTACACCACGAGCAGTACTTC
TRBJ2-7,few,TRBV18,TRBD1,CASSRAGDRAEEQYF,TGTGCCAGCTCGCGAGCCGGGGACAGGGCGGAGGAGCAGTACTTC
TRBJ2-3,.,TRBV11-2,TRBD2,CASSLGSSGVFRDTQYF,TGTGCCAGCAGCTTAGGGTCTAGCGGAGTGTTCAGGGATACGCAGTATTTT